The TCR beta chain described here comes from a study of blood T cell repertoires in COVID-19 (dated by TCRdb to 2020 to 2021). For the study in its entirety: Collaborator samples came from the United States, Italy and Spain and covered acute and convalescent phases of COVID-19. The sample metadata nearly always contained a de-identified subject ID, COVID-19 status, age in years and sex. HLA class I and class II types, where available, came from metadata supplied by the sample provider rather than from assay-based typing. The prospective study material was composed of cDNA or gDNA derived from T cells, B-cell-depleted T cells, or PBMCs. The dataset comprised deeply sampled blood TCRbeta repertoires from subjects exposed to, actively infected with, or recovered from COVID-19. Samples came from the ongoing ImmuneRACE study (first 160 participants) plus 1,254 subjects from 6 global collaborators. A freely available public database, intended as a resource for researchers studying the immune response to SARS-CoV-2, is where the repertoires were released.

Overall study results and their limits: How much clinical and demographic metadata was included differed by source and by participant, and the metadata was provided uncurated.

Whole blood was collected in K2EDTA tubes by collaborating institutions according to the institutions' own protocols. For TCRbeta analysis, collaborator samples were shipped as frozen whole blood, as isolated PBMCs, or as DNA extracted from either sample type. From the cysteine through the phenylalanine, the CDR3 covers 15 amino acids. Left in the record is the CDR3 DNA by itself, 45 bases read in frame from the first base. Based on the germline V gene (reference sequence), the CDR1 and CDR2 sequences are LGHDT and YNNKEL. V gives up 4 bases and J gives up 0 bases, and the segment between their germline ends measures 10 bases. TCRbeta CDR3 regions were amplified from genomic DNA by means of the immunoSEQ Assay, a bias-controlled multiplex PCR. In the authors' own workflow: Within the assay, amplification of reference gene primers was used to estimate how many nucleated cells each sample contained. To quantify the absolute abundance of each unique TCRbeta CDR3 rearrangement, sequence reads were collapsed and filtered. For each sample, productive Simpson clonality was calculated by taking the square root of Simpson's diversity index across productive rearrangements. TCRdb holds this immuneACCESS table with in-frame rearrangements only. Some clones are missing; in checked studies, unresolved V genes explain under half, and the rest has no known cause. That table furnishes V, J and clone size, whereas the DNA furnished D and trimming. Counted in this sample were nearly 50,000 clones; about 85% of them appeared once. Over 4.5% of the sample is in the top ten clones.

A remark on this clone: What antigen it recognizes has not been identified. No quality values exist for individual bases; no much larger clone is one base distant.

The sequenced sample consisted of peripheral blood. The origin of this receptor is a woman in her sixties or seventies with acute or convalescent COVID-19. The rearranged chain carries TRBV3-1 (or the pseudogene TRBV3-2) and TRBJ1-5, with the D gene not confidently named. The bases are TGTGCCAGCAGCCGGTCCGCGGCTAGCAATCAGCCCCAGCATTTT. Translated, this gives CASSRSAASNQPQHF.